This T cell receptor beta chain was identified during a study of response to subunit inactivated influenza vaccine. General study results and limits: Seasonal influenza vaccination, on each occasion, was suggested by the authors to recruit few new T cells.

The V gene's germline CDR1 is SGHRS and CDR2 YFSETQ. V lost 4 bases, J lost 1 base, and 5 bases stayed unmatched. The CDR3 contains 15 residues. This clonotype was seen more than once but under ten times. Antigen unknown. MiXCR was run by TCRdb on the RT-PCR reads, yielding one entry per CDR3 protein. The sample lists 800,000 to 1,000,000 distinct CDR3 sequences; about 20% were seen once. The chain links TRBV5-1 to TRBJ2-7; 10 positions agree with TRBD1. The TCR sequence derives from a man aged 45-65 years who received an inactivated influenza vaccine. The specimen was PBMCs from blood, collected about 5 days after vaccination. The CDR3 DNA follows: TGCGCCAGCAGCCCGGGACAGGGGTGGTCCTACGAGCAGTACTTC. This codes for CASSPGQGWSYEQYF.